This T cell receptor (beta chain) was recorded in a study of T cell changes during pregnancy in multiple sclerosis. Produced via immunoSEQ multiplex PCR; TCRdb's table is partial and in-frame only. The table lists more than 80,000 clones, 92% of them singletons. Trimming took 0 bases from V and 4 from J, leaving 8 bases between them. In germline, CDR1 is MNHEY, CDR2 SVGAGI. The CDR3 totals 14 residues. The rearrangement joins TRBV6-5 to TRBJ2-3, with D tentatively TRBD2 (5 bases). This TCR derives from a female donor with multiple sclerosis, enrolled in a pregnancy study. The sample consisted of peripheral blood, taken in the first trimester of pregnancy. CDR3 sequence reads: CASSYSLASDTQYF. In nucleotides, the CDR3 is TGTGCCAGCAGTTACTCCCTAGCTTCAGATACGCAGTATTTT.